One and the same sample provided the 23 T cell receptor beta chains below, sequenced in a study of T cells in lung cancer brain metastases. Produced via immunoSEQ multiplex PCR; TCRdb's table is partial and in-frame only. The table shows thousands of clones, with 84% occurring only once. Sequenced sample: tumor tissue from the primary lung tumor. The receptors shown here come from a woman in her forties or fifties with non-small cell lung cancer.

The CDR3 DNA reads TGCGCCAGCAGCTCCAAGACCTCTGGGGCCAACGTCCTGACTTTC. It translates to CASSSKTSGANVLTF. The V call is TRBV5-1, the J call TRBJ2-6; D unclear. The length of the CDR3 is 15 residues. Germline V gene data show CDR1 as SGHRS and CDR2 as YFSETQ. V was trimmed by 3 bases and J by 0 bases, leaving 7 bases between them.

The chain has TRBV29-1 and TRBJ2-2, with D uncertain. There are 12 residues in the CDR3. V was trimmed by 7 bases and J by 4 bases, leaving 10 bases between them. Per germline, CDR1 SQVTM and CDR2 ANQGSEA. CDR3 sequence: CSGLRGTGELFF. The CDR3 bases are TGCAGCGGGCTTCGTGGCACCGGGGAGCTGTTTTTT.

The count of this clone is one. J is TRBJ2-7 and V is TRBV14; D not certain. This CDR3 region has 11 residues. Germline V lookup: CDR1 SGHDN, CDR2 FVKESK. V was clipped by 5 bases and J by 3 bases, with 5 bases between them. The CDR3 is CASSLNYEQYF. In DNA form, the CDR3 reads TGTGCCAGCAGCTTAAACTACGAGCAGTACTTC.

The CDR3 here is CASSVGQLTYNEQFF. Written as DNA, the CDR3 is TGTGCCAGCAGCGTTGGTCAGCTGACCTACAATGAGCAGTTCTTC. This sequence joins TRBV9 and TRBJ2-1; no definite D call. Germline assignment: CDR1 SGDLS and CDR2 YYNGEE. Trimming left V 2 bases short and J 2 bases short, with 11 bases between. This CDR3 has 15 residues.

The chain joins TRBV4-1 to TRBJ2-7; 8 bases are shared with TRBD1. V gave up 5 bases and J gave up 4 bases; unmatched junction bases: 7. Germline V gene data show CDR1 as MGHRA and CDR2 as YSYEKL. CDR3 length: 14 residues. Here the CDR3 DNA reads TGCGCCAGCAGCACAAGCAGGGGGCCGTACGAGCAGTACTTC. Its protein product is CASSTSRGPYEQYF.

The chain couples TRBV6-5 to TRBJ1-1, with D unclear. CDR3 length: 14 amino acids. Germline V gene sequence: CDR1 MNHEY, CDR2 SVGAGI. V was pared by 0 bases and J by 7 bases, with 12 bases between. For the CDR3, the DNA is TGTGCCAGCAGTTACTCTGCCTTGGTCAGTGAAGCTTTCTTT. It codes for CASSYSALVSEAFF.

In this sample, this clone turned up once. An end of the junction differs from the germline gene, which may be a read error. The chain is built from TRBV4-2 and TRBJ2-2; 9 bases map to TRBD2. This CDR3 is built from 15 residues. Germline V gene data show CDR1 as LGHNA and CDR2 as YNFKEQ. The CDR3, as DNA: TGTGCCAGCAGCCAATTAGCGGGGGACACCGGAGAGCTGTTTTTT. Its protein is CASSQLAGDTGELFF.

CDR3 coding DNA: TGTGCCAGCAGTGAACGGACATACCCTCTGTCGTACTTC. Amino acids: CASSERTYPLSYF. This chain links TRBV6-1 with TRBJ2-7, with D perhaps TRBD1 (5 bases). The CDR3 length is 13 residues. V was trimmed by 2 bases and J by 12 bases, leaving 17 bases between them. Germline CDR1 reads MNHNS; CDR2 reads SASEGT.

V and J are TRBV18 and TRBJ2-5; perhaps TRBD2 as D (6 bases). V was cut by 4 bases and J by 5 bases, with 17 bases left in between. This CDR3 is built from 15 residues. The germline gives CDR1 KGHSH, CDR2 LQKENI. In DNA form, the CDR3 reads TGTGCCAGCTCACTACGGCTCGGGGGTTCGGAGACCCAGTACTTC. Translated: CASSLRLGGSETQYF.

The chain is built from TRBV30 and TRBJ1-2, with D possibly TRBD1 on 5 matching bases. The V end lost 6 bases, the J end lost 8 bases, and 10 bases lay between the germline ends. This CDR3 contains 10 residues. Germline loops: CDR1 GTSNPN, CDR2 SVGIG (reference sequence). The CDR3 bases are TGTGCCTGCCACCAGGGAGGCTACACCTTC. Protein product: CACHQGGYTF.

J is TRBJ2-7 and V is TRBV6-1; D may be TRBD2 (5 bases). Germline CDR1 and CDR2: MNHNS and SASEGT. There are 14 residues in the CDR3. Trimming left V 4 bases short and J 2 bases short, with 12 bases between. CDR3 nucleotide sequence: TGTGCCAGCAGTGTTGACCCCGGGACCTACGAGCAGTACTTC. Protein product: CASSVDPGTYEQYF.

The chain uses TRBV5-1 and TRBJ1-3; a possible D gene is TRBD1 (6 bases). V was clipped by 7 bases and J by 2 bases, with 13 bases between them. Germline CDR1 is SGHRS and CDR2 is YFSETQ. The CDR3 covers 14 residues. The CDR3 loop is CASSVGGAGNTIYF. The CDR3 DNA follows: TGCGCCAGCTCGGTGGGGGGCGCTGGAAACACCATATATTTT.

This clone showed up just a few times. The CDR3 reads CASSITGNSGANVLTF. The CDR3 DNA is TGTGCCAGTAGTATTACGGGTAACTCTGGGGCCAACGTCCTGACTTTC. The chain combines TRBV19 with TRBJ2-6, with unresolved D. The CDR3 is 16 amino acids. Germline CDR1 LNHDA, CDR2 SQIVND (reference sequence). Trimming stripped 3 bases from V and 0 bases from J, with 9 bases between.

The gene calls are TRBV7-3 and TRBJ2-3, with D perhaps matching TRBD2 (6 bases). CDR1 and CDR2 (germline): SGHTA, FQGTGA. V gave up 2 bases and J gave up 6 bases, with 15 bases separating them. The CDR3 spans 15 residues. The CDR3 DNA reads as TGTGCCAGCAGCTTAGAGGGCGGGACGGGGGATACGCAGTATTTT. As protein: CASSLEGGTGDTQYF.

The gene calls are TRBV4-1 and TRBJ2-7; 13 nucleotides line up with TRBD2. Germline assignment: CDR1 MGHRA and CDR2 YSYEKL. CDR3 length: 17 residues. The V gene end was trimmed by 6 bases and the J gene end by 0 bases; junction bases not matched to a gene: 8. CDR3 sequence (DNA): TGCGCCAGCAGTCCCGGACTAGCGGGGGCGAGCTCCTACGAGCAGTACTTC. Translation: CASSPGLAGASSYEQYF.

This clone was detected only once. The J gene is TRBJ2-4, the V gene TRBV4-1; D ambiguous. Germline V gene sequence: CDR1 MGHRA, CDR2 YSYEKL. Deletions cut 0 bases from V and 1 base from J, with 13 bases between. The CDR3 covers 17 residues. The CDR3 reads CASSQESARMAKNIQYF. The CDR3 DNA reads TGCGCCAGCAGCCAAGAATCGGCTAGGATGGCCAAAAACATTCAGTACTTC.

The chain couples TRBV7-2 to TRBJ2-1; TRBD2 matches 8 bases. Trimming cost V 5 bases and J 4 bases; bases outside gene matches: 7. Germline CDR1 SGHTA, CDR2 FQGNSA. CDR3 length equals 15 residues. The CDR3 loop reads CASSPAGGSYNEQFF. CDR3 in DNA: TGTGCCAGCAGCCCCGCGGGGGGCTCTTACAATGAGCAGTTCTTC.

This sequence joins TRBV19 and TRBJ1-3, with D hard to call. V was trimmed by 5 bases and J by 2 bases, leaving 10 bases between them. The length of the CDR3 is 14 residues. Germline V lookup: CDR1 LNHDA, CDR2 SQIVND (reference sequence). CDR3 residues: CASSPKQTGNTIYF. The CDR3 nucleotides read TGTGCCAGTAGTCCCAAACAGACTGGAAACACCATATATTTT. Using reference TRBV19 and TRBJ1-3 for the parts outside the CDR3, the full variable domain is DGGITQSPKYLFRKEGQNVTLSCEQNLNHDAMYWYRQDPGQGLRLIYYSQIVNDFQKGDIAEGYSVSREKKESFPLTVTSAQKNPTAFYLCASSPKQTGNTIYFGEGSWLTVV.

The sample holds one count of this clone. An end of the junction does not agree with germline; a read error may underlie this. Other DNA sequences of this sample code for an identical CDR3. This chain links TRBV5-1 with TRBJ2-7, with a tentative D call TRBD1 (6 bases). The CDR3 has 12 amino acids. From germline, CDR1 is SGHRS and CDR2 YFSETQ. CDR3 in amino acids: CASSLQGREQYF. The CDR3 DNA follows: TGCGCCAGCAGCTTACAGGGTAGGGAGCAGTACTTT.

The V gene is TRBV6-1, the J gene TRBJ2-3; maybe TRBD2 (6 bases). The germline V and J ends were trimmed by 4 bases and 10 bases, with 18 bases remaining between them. This CDR3 is built from 14 residues. CDR1 and CDR2 from the germline V gene are MNHNS and SASEGT. CDR3 sequence (DNA): TGTGCCAGCAGTGGGGGGGACCCCGGAAGTGCGCAGTATTTT. Protein: CASSGGDPGSAQYF.

The chain has TRBV5-4 and TRBJ1-1; 8 bases fit TRBD1. Looked up from germline, CDR1 is SGHNT and CDR2 is YYREEE (reference sequence). V was clipped by 3 bases and J by 1 base; unmatched bases: 2. This CDR3 is 14 amino acids long. The CDR3 nucleotides are TGTGCCAGCAGCTCAACAGGGGGGAACACTGAAGCTTTCTTT. Its protein is CASSSTGGNTEAFF.

The chain has TRBV7-9 and TRBJ2-7, with 9 positions matching TRBD2. The CDR3 contains 14 residues. V shed 1 base, J shed 6 bases, and the junction held 4 bases outside the gene matches. Germline lookup yields CDR1 SEHNR and CDR2 FQNEAQ (reference sequence). CDR3 region: CASSLGGLAGEQYF. DNA for the CDR3: TGTGCCAGCAGCTTAGGGGGACTAGCCGGCGAGCAGTACTTC.

This CDR3 reads CAWSVHGGSRTEAFF. CDR3 coding DNA: TGTGCCTGGAGTGTACACGGGGGGAGTCGCACTGAAGCTTTCTTT. V gene TRBV30 combines with J gene TRBJ1-1; D is possibly TRBD1 (5 bases). V was clipped by 0 bases and J by 4 bases, with 15 bases between them. Per germline, CDR1 GTSNPN and CDR2 SVGIG (reference sequence). CDR3 length equals 15 residues.